Listed below are T cell receptor beta chains from one sample, sequenced in a study of CD8 T cells in ankylosing spondylitis. In TCRdb, the 5' RACE reads were re-called with MiXCR into one record per CDR3 protein. The data show more than 150,000 distinct CDR3 sequences, 10% to 15% seen once. The specimen was blood, either unsorted or a sorted T cell fraction (not recorded which). Receptors originate from a female donor with ankylosing spondylitis or in good health (not recorded which). Both conserved end residues are part of each CDR3.

V gene: TRBV29-1
CDR3 length: 14
J gene: TRBJ1-1
CDR3 protein: CSVWRKQTNTEAFF

V gene: TRBV7-2
CDR3 length: 14
J gene: TRBJ1-5
CDR3 protein: CASSLGQGPQPQHF

V gene: TRBV5-1
CDR3 length: 13
J gene: TRBJ2-1
CDR3 protein: CASSFGVNNEQFF

V gene: TRBV6-5
CDR3 length: 11
J gene: TRBJ2-1
CDR3 protein: CATLAVREQFF

V gene: TRBV20-1
CDR3 length: 14
J gene: TRBJ1-5
CDR3 protein: CSAREQGMGQPQHF

V gene: TRBV7-2
CDR3 length: 14
J gene: TRBJ1-5
CDR3 protein: CASSLLEDPWPQHF

V gene: TRBV3-1
CDR3 length: 15
J gene: TRBJ2-3
CDR3 protein: CASSPTEASTDTQYF

V gene: TRBV12-5
CDR3 length: 13
J gene: TRBJ2-2
CDR3 protein: CASGPEVTGELFF

V gene: TRBV7-8
CDR3 length: 14
J gene: TRBJ2-7
CDR3 protein: CASSLPGLAYEQYF

V gene: TRBV24-1
CDR3 length: 16
J gene: TRBJ2-3
CDR3 protein: CATSDLQQGPSDTQYF

V gene: TRBV27
CDR3 length: 18
J gene: TRBJ2-1
CDR3 protein: CASSFIGTSGRASYEQFF

V gene: TRBV20-1
CDR3 length: 10
J gene: TRBJ2-1
CDR3 protein: CSARDYEQFF

V gene: TRBV6-5
CDR3 length: 14
J gene: TRBJ1-5
CDR3 protein: CASRLGTENQPQHF

V gene: TRBV4-2
CDR3 length: 15
J gene: TRBJ1-2
CDR3 protein: CASSQPSVDAYGYTF

V gene: TRBV12-3/TRBV12-4
CDR3 length: 14
J gene: TRBJ2-5
CDR3 protein: CASSRSGTLETQYF

V gene: TRBV12-3/TRBV12-4
CDR3 length: 15
J gene: TRBJ2-1
CDR3 protein: CASSQDSRTYNEQFF

V gene: TRBV19
CDR3 length: 15
J gene: TRBJ2-2
CDR3 protein: CASKRLADNTGELFF

V gene: TRBV28
CDR3 length: 17
J gene: TRBJ2-6
CDR3 protein: CASFPVGLGSGANVLTF

V gene: TRBV7-2
CDR3 length: 13
J gene: TRBJ1-2
CDR3 protein: CASSPGQTYGHTF

V gene: TRBV24-1
CDR3 length: 15
J gene: TRBJ2-5
CDR3 protein: CATSDIQVSRETQYF

V gene: TRBV5-1
CDR3 length: 15
J gene: TRBJ1-4
CDR3 protein: CASSLEETTNEKLFF

V gene: TRBV7-8
CDR3 length: 11
J gene: TRBJ2-7
CDR3 protein: CASSLEYEQYF

V gene: TRBV7-2
CDR3 length: 14
J gene: TRBJ1-3
CDR3 protein: CASSVPGVRNTIYF

V gene: TRBV5-6
CDR3 length: 18
J gene: TRBJ2-1
CDR3 protein: CASSLQLGTRTFYNEQFF

V gene: TRBV11-1
CDR3 length: 14
J gene: TRBJ2-1
CDR3 protein: CASSLWAGGDEQFF

V gene: TRBV6-2/TRBV6-3
CDR3 length: 17
J gene: TRBJ2-7
CDR3 protein: CASNPSLLAGGTYEQYF

V gene: TRBV20-1
CDR3 length: 12
J gene: TRBJ1-2
CDR3 protein: CSGTGQTYGYTF

V gene: TRBV28
CDR3 length: 17
J gene: TRBJ1-1
CDR3 protein: CASSLSPGTGYDTEAFF

V gene: TRBV20-1
CDR3 length: 16
J gene: TRBJ1-2
CDR3 protein: CSARMIGGAVAWAYTF

V gene: TRBV6-5
CDR3 length: 15
J gene: TRBJ2-1
CDR3 protein: CASSSDWSSYNEQFF

V gene: TRBV7-2
CDR3 length: 16
J gene: TRBJ2-7
CDR3 protein: CASSLVASGRAYEQYF

V gene: TRBV20-1
CDR3 length: 15
J gene: TRBJ2-7
CDR3 protein: CSAPLAGVLVDEQYF

V gene: TRBV19
CDR3 length: 12
J gene: TRBJ1-5
CDR3 protein: CASKASNQPQHF

V gene: TRBV5-1
CDR3 length: 13
J gene: TRBJ2-3
CDR3 protein: CASSLVGDLTQYF

V gene: TRBV5-1
CDR3 length: 13
J gene: TRBJ1-2
CDR3 protein: CASSSPLNHGYTF

V gene: TRBV12-3/TRBV12-4
CDR3 length: 14
J gene: TRBJ2-7
CDR3 protein: CASSLGQPPNEQYF

V gene: TRBV6-2/TRBV6-3
CDR3 length: 15
J gene: TRBJ2-7
CDR3 protein: CASRAVGTGTYEQYF

V gene: TRBV7-6
CDR3 length: 15
J gene: TRBJ2-3
CDR3 protein: CASSLVDVSTDTQYF

V gene: TRBV28
CDR3 length: 14
J gene: TRBJ2-3
CDR3 protein: CASSGGTSTDTQYF

V gene: TRBV28
CDR3 length: 14
J gene: TRBJ2-7
CDR3 protein: CASNLSGTNYEQYF

V gene: TRBV20-1
CDR3 length: 16
J gene: TRBJ2-1
CDR3 protein: CSARDLGGSSYNEQFF